The present entry profiles one T cell receptor (beta chain) with its context. Its antigen is undetermined. The data stem from a study of T cells after yellow fever vaccination. The study's findings and limits: Abundant clonotypes from the bulk population could get into FACS-sorted repertoires as contaminants.

The CDR3 runs 14 residues. Germline-derived CDR1 and CDR2 are KGHDR and SFDVKD. Trimming took 3 bases from V and 5 from J, leaving 10 bases between them. TCR cDNA, made by 5'RACE template switching, carried an added universal primer site and UMIs. From the 5' RACE reads, TCRdb called clonotypes with MiXCR, one entry per CDR3 protein. The sample contains roughly 300,000 distinct CDR3 sequences, around 7% of which appear only once. The clonotype originates from a man aged 18-30 years who received the YFV17D yellow fever vaccine. J is TRBJ2-1 and V is TRBV24-1; D gene unclear. The specimen comprised PBMCs, sampled around 45 days after the first yellow fever vaccination. CDR3 in amino acids: CATSDSGPNNEQFF. The DNA of the CDR3 is TGTGCCACCAGTGATAGTGGACCAAACAATGAGCAGTTCTTC.